What follows is one T cell receptor (beta chain) and its context. The table lists this clone with many counts. No cognate antigen has been identified for it. The gene names and germline sequences used here belong to the mouse. The CDR3 goes on 4 residues after the read ends, and that part is filled in from the germline J gene. The intended sense of this specimen's time point label: mouse skin 6 weeks after grafting, around onset of hair loss. To follow clonal expansion, skin biopsies were taken from mouse graft recipients at the time of grafting and at 3 and 6 weeks afterward. These data originate in a study of CD8+ T cells in alopecia areata (dated by TCRdb to the late 2010s). Background on the whole study: Female C3H/HeJ recipients, about 6-11 weeks old, were grafted with skin from C3H/HeJ donors with spontaneous alopecia (roughly 6-13 months old). Human TCRbeta sequencing covered scalp tissue and sorted CD4+ and CD8+ peripheral blood T cells from patchy and totalis/universalis alopecia areata patients and healthy controls. The RNA source kit depended on sample type: the PAXgene miRNA kit for fixed scalp, the miRNeasy kit for PBMCs, and the RNeasy kit for mouse skin. TCRbeta CDR3 regions were amplified by immunoSEQ multiplex PCR with 35 Vbeta forward and 13 Jbeta reverse primers. The study used high-throughput TCRbeta sequencing to examine T cell clonal expansion in alopecia areata, in both the C3H/HeJ mouse model and human patients. Scalp clonality was compared across normal scalp (n=4), patchy alopecia areata scalp (n=8), and alopecia totalis/universalis scalp (n=8).

The CDR3 numbers 14 residues from cysteine through phenylalanine. The 30 bases shown cover part of the CDR3, and their frame starts at base 1. From the germline V gene (reference sequence), CDR1 is NSQYPW and CDR2 is LRSPGD. The method behind the library was the immunoSEQ multiplex PCR assay. RNA was extracted from all samples and reverse transcribed into cDNA as template for TCR sequencing. SuperScript III was used to make first-strand cDNA, primed with a 2:1 mix of oligo-dT and random hexamers. A synthetic immune receptor repertoire was used to gauge amplification bias, and whatever bias remained was removed computationally. Libraries were sequenced on Illumina HiSeq with 60 bp reads covering the CDR3, read from J toward V. Per the original workflow: Raw reads were preprocessed for error removal, and CDR3 was defined according to IMGT conventions as running from the conserved cysteine to phenylalanine. Clonality was computed by normalizing Shannon entropy by log2 of the number of productive unique TCRs and subtracting the result from 1. Whether each scalp clone was CD4 or CD8 was inferred by checking scalp TCRbeta sequences against the CD4 and CD8 repertoires from sorted blood. Not all clones reach the TCRdb copy of this immuneACCESS table, which keeps in-frame sequences only. Checked studies attribute under half of the gap to unresolved V genes and leave the rest unexplained. From that table come the V and J calls and clone size; the DNA was used to work out D and trimming. The sample counts over 5,500 clones, each observed more than once. The top ten hold roughly a quarter of the sample.

Broad study findings and their caveats: Shared TCR sequences between patients were less evident than in mice, which may be partly attributable to HLA diversity in the patient population. Compared with normal scalp, lesional scalp had higher clonality and more expanded CD8+ clones, particularly in alopecia totalis/universalis, a pattern that suggests antigenic drive. Scalp TCR repertoire analysis is complicated because resident alphabeta T cells in normal human skin are also sequenced, whereas mouse skin is dominated by gammadelta T cells.

The sequence is built from TRBV1 and TRBJ2-7; the D region possibly corresponds to TRBD1 (6 bases align). The sequence was obtained from a C3H/HeJ mouse with alopecia areata. This mouse strain bears the MHC haplotype H2-k. Sample: skin, taken at week 6. Partial CDR3 DNA: TGCACCTGCAGTGCAGATCCAGGACAGTAT. This is translated as CTCSADPGQY. The full CDR3 protein reads CTCSADPGQYEQYF.